What follows are 21 T cell receptor beta chains derived from one specimen sequenced in a study of blood T cell repertoires in COVID-19. The method was immunoSEQ multiplex PCR; TCRdb's version includes in-frame clones alone and lacks a portion of them. This table has more than 300,000 clones, 90% to 95% appearing once. Source material: PBMCs or T cells enriched from blood (not recorded which). These receptors originate from a woman in her 30s who had been exposed to COVID-19.

This clone was counted a few times. The chain links TRBV6-1 to TRBJ2-7; no definite D call. The CDR3 is 17 residues long. Looked up from germline, CDR1 is MNHNS and CDR2 is SASEGT. Trimming removed 3 bases from V and 2 bases from J, with 20 bases in between. Here the CDR3 reads CASSDDLRTAYTYEQYF. CDR3 nucleotide sequence: TGTGCCAGCAGTGACGACCTCAGAACAGCCTATACCTACGAGCAGTACTTC.

This clone has only one observation. The chain joins TRBV3-1 (or the pseudogene TRBV3-2) to TRBJ1-6; D not resolved. V shed 3 bases and J shed 7 bases, with 10 bases lying between them. The germline V gene has CDR1 LGHDT and CDR2 YNNKEL (reference sequence). This CDR3 contains 14 residues. DNA for the CDR3: TGTGCCAGCAGCCATGGACTGATGAATTCACCCCTCCACTTT. Its protein product is CASSHGLMNSPLHF.

The sample holds one count of this clone. The V and J genes are TRBV5-1 and TRBJ2-7; 12 nucleotides agree with TRBD1. Losses at the gene ends were 0 bases for V and 5 bases for J; bases not matched to a gene: 3. The CDR3 sequence is 15 residues long. Germline V gives CDR1 SGHRS, CDR2 YFSETQ. CDR3 in amino acids: CASSLVGTGGNEQYF. For the CDR3, the DNA is TGCGCCAGCAGCTTGGTAGGGACAGGGGGCAACGAGCAGTACTTC.

The chain combines TRBV4-1 with TRBJ1-4; D is ambiguous. Trimming removed 4 bases from V and 4 bases from J, with 10 bases in between. Looked up from germline, CDR1 is MGHRA and CDR2 is YSYEKL. This CDR3 comprises 14 residues. CDR3 DNA: TGCGCCAGCAGCCCCTACCGGGTTAATGAAAAACTGTTTTTT. Translation gives CASSPYRVNEKLFF.

V usage is TRBV24-1 and J usage is TRBJ1-5; TRBD1 matches at 10 bases. This CDR3 spans 14 amino acids. Germline V CDR1 and CDR2: KGHDR, SFDVKD. The ends lost 10 bases at V and 7 bases at J; junction bases unmatched: 9. The chain's CDR3 is CATSSTGGLQPQHF. DNA of the CDR3: TGTGCCACGAGTTCGACAGGGGGCTTACAGCCCCAGCATTTT.

This clone was picked up one time. DNA of the CDR3: TGTGCCACCAGTGACGTTAATGGGGCGGATACGCAGTATTTT. It encodes CATSDVNGADTQYF. The rearrangement links TRBV24-1 to TRBJ2-3, with D tentatively TRBD1 (5 bases). Germline V gives CDR1 KGHDR, CDR2 SFDVKD. Trimming stripped 4 bases from V and 6 bases from J, with 13 bases between. This CDR3 is built from 14 residues.

This clone was detected a few times. The chain links TRBV6-1 to TRBJ1-3; perhaps TRBD1 as D (5 bases). The germline V gene has CDR1 MNHNS and CDR2 SASEGT. The CDR3 sequence is 16 residues long. V lost 3 bases and J 0 bases, leaving 12 bases between the germline ends. The CDR3 protein is CASSDPTRDSGNTIYF. CDR3 in DNA: TGTGCCAGCAGTGATCCAACCAGGGACTCTGGAAACACCATATATTTT.

The rearrangement joins TRBV25-1 to TRBJ1-6; unclear D gene. Trimming shortened V by 1 base and J by 0 bases, and 7 bases separated the two germline ends. CDR3 length: 16 residues. CDR1 and CDR2 (germline): MGHDK, SYGVNS. CDR3 sequence (DNA): TGTGCCAGCAGTGAATTGTTGAGCTCCTATAATTCACCCCTCCACTTT. The encoded protein is CASSELLSSYNSPLHF.

This chain connects TRBV7-2 to TRBJ2-1; tentative D call: TRBD2 (5 bases). The CDR3 sequence is 11 residues long. The V end lost 5 bases, the J end lost 7 bases, and 6 bases lay between the germline ends. The germline V gene has CDR1 SGHTA and CDR2 FQGNSA. CDR3 in DNA: TGTGCCAGCAGCCCGGGAAATGAGCAGTTCTTC. Encoded protein: CASSPGNEQFF.

The chain is built from TRBV7-2 and TRBJ1-1; TRBD1 matches at 9 bases. Germline assignment: CDR1 SGHTA and CDR2 FQGNSA. The CDR3 is 16 residues long. Trimming removed 1 base from V and 1 base from J; junction bases left unmatched: 4. As DNA, the CDR3 is TGTGCCAGCAGCTTAGTCCCGGGACAGGGGAACACTGAAGCTTTCTTT. It yields the protein CASSLVPGQGNTEAFF.

This chain uses TRBV15 with TRBJ1-4; D is unresolved. Trimming removed 2 bases at V and 2 bases at J, with 12 bases between. Germline V lookup: CDR1 LNHNV, CDR2 YYDKDF (reference sequence). The CDR3 is 16 residues long. CDR3 sequence: CATSRPRGGTNEKLFF. CDR3 in DNA: TGTGCCACCAGCAGACCCCGGGGTGGCACTAATGAAAAACTGTTTTTT.

This clone is a singleton in its sample. This chain links TRBV5-1 with TRBJ1-1, with D unresolved. The length of the CDR3 is 15 residues. Germline CDR1 and CDR2: SGHRS and YFSETQ. Deletions cut 4 bases from V and 0 bases from J, with 13 bases between. The CDR3 here is CASSEQNTVNTEAFF. The CDR3 DNA sequence: TGCGCCAGCAGCGAACAGAATACCGTGAACACTGAAGCTTTCTTT.

The chain joins TRBV4-2 to TRBJ2-3; 14 nucleotides line up with TRBD2. The CDR3 is 18 residues long. Germline loops: CDR1 LGHNA, CDR2 YNFKEQ. J lost 2 bases, V lost 2 bases, and 6 bases had no gene match. CDR3 sequence: CASSQIPGLAGATDTQYF. In DNA form, the CDR3 reads TGTGCCAGCAGCCAAATTCCGGGACTAGCGGGGGCCACAGATACGCAGTATTTT.

The genes are TRBV10-2 and TRBJ2-3; 7 bases line up with TRBD2. V trimming: 4 bases; J trimming: 0 bases; junction bases outside the gene matches: 16. The CDR3 has 19 amino acids. CDR1 is WSHSY and CDR2 is SAAADI in the germline V gene. CDR3 amino acids: CASSAPSSSGAFSTDTQYF. In DNA, the CDR3 is TGCGCCAGCAGTGCGCCTAGCTCTAGCGGAGCCTTTAGCACAGATACGCAGTATTTT.

J is TRBJ1-3 and V is TRBV3-1 (or the pseudogene TRBV3-2); D gene uncertain. Trimming took off 4 bases at V and 4 bases at J, with 14 bases between the two ends. The length of the CDR3 is 15 residues. Germline loops: CDR1 LGHDT, CDR2 YNNKEL (reference sequence). The CDR3 nucleotides are TGTGCCAGCAGCCCCCGGGGAGGGAACGGAAACACCATATATTTT. Its protein product is CASSPRGGNGNTIYF.

This chain links TRBV7-9 with TRBJ2-7; D may be TRBD1 (6 bases). The CDR3 sequence is 14 residues long. Germline CDR1 and CDR2: SEHNR and FQNEAQ (reference sequence). Trimming stripped 4 bases from V and 3 bases from J, with 13 bases between. The CDR3 nucleotides read TGTGCCAGCAGCTACCGCCGGGACAACTACGAGCAGTACTTC. As protein: CASSYRRDNYEQYF.

J is TRBJ1-2 and V is TRBV14; 7 nucleotides match TRBD1. V was pared by 7 bases and J by 8 bases, with 7 bases of the junction left unmatched. Germline V gene data show CDR1 as SGHDN and CDR2 as FVKESK. The CDR3 totals 12 residues. The CDR3 protein is CASTTGVVGYTF. In nucleotides, the CDR3 is TGTGCCAGCACCACAGGGGTAGTAGGCTACACCTTC.

The chain couples TRBV4-1 to TRBJ1-4; a possible D gene is TRBD1 (6 bases). The germline CDR1 and CDR2 sequences are MGHRA and YSYEKL. V lost 0 bases, J lost 8 bases, and 16 bases lay in between. The CDR3 sequence is 16 residues long. In DNA form, the CDR3 reads TGCGCCAGCAGCCAAGAGGCGGGGGCTATGATCGAAAAACTGTTTTTT. Amino acid sequence: CASSQEAGAMIEKLFF.

This chain connects TRBV27 to TRBJ2-1, with 9 bases identical to TRBD2. Germline loops: CDR1 MNHEY, CDR2 SMNVEV (reference sequence). Germline trimming cut 2 bases from V and 6 bases from J; bases unmatched to any gene: 8. The CDR3 contains 16 residues. This chain's CDR3 is CASSLGTGRGGNEQFF. CDR3 DNA sequence: TGTGCCAGCAGTTTAGGGACTGGGCGGGGGGGCAATGAGCAGTTCTTC.

The rearrangement uses TRBV28 and TRBJ2-3; 12 nucleotides match TRBD2. V was pared by 5 bases and J by 6 bases, with 12 bases of the junction left unmatched. The V gene's germline CDR1 is MDHEN and CDR2 SYDVKM. The CDR3 totals 17 residues. CDR3 coding DNA: TGTGCCAGCAGTCCGGCTAGCGGGGGGGCCACTTGGGATACGCAGTATTTT. Residues: CASSPASGGATWDTQYF.

V usage is TRBV5-6 and J usage is TRBJ2-1; D ambiguous. V lost 1 base, J lost 0 bases, and 11 bases lay in between. The CDR3 extends over 16 amino acids. Germline V gene sequence: CDR1 SGHDT, CDR2 YYEEEE. The chain's CDR3 is CASSLIHPSSYNEQFF. The CDR3 nucleotides read TGTGCCAGCAGCTTGATTCATCCCAGCTCCTACAATGAGCAGTTCTTC.